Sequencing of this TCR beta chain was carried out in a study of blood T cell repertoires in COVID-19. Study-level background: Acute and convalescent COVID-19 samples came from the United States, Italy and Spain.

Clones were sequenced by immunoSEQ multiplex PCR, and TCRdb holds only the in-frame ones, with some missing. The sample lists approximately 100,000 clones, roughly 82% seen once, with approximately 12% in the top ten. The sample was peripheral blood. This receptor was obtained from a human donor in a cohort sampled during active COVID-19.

The CDR3: CASSYSGGGQYNEQFF. CDR3 DNA: TGTGCCAGCAGTTACTCTGGCGGGGGCCAATACAATGAGCAGTTCTTC. The V gene is TRBV6-2 or TRBV6-3, the J gene TRBJ2-1; D might be TRBD2 (7 bases). Trimming pared 0 bases from V and 4 bases from J, leaving 13 bases between. This CDR3 is 16 amino acids long. Per the germline V gene, CDR1 is MNHEY and CDR2 is SVGEGT.